Many counts were recorded for the clone carrying this TCR beta chain. Its target is not known. This sample was taken from a study of molecular identifiers for immune sequencing clone quantification. On the study more broadly: In replicates, RNA taken from roughly 18,000 or 92,000 naive CD8 cells was divided five ways, and four portions underwent sequencing. Study outcomes and limitations: For effector cells, clones above 20 RNA copies held over 97% of molecules; for naive cells, under 1%.

Previously described methods and listed TCR primers produced bulk TCR libraries. TCRdb called the PCR reads again in MiXCR, with one record for every CDR3 protein. The sample contains 300,000 to 350,000 distinct CDR3 sequences, roughly a fifth of which appear only once. A CD8+CD4-CCR7+CD45RA+ gate was used to sort naive CD8 T cells. The source of this sequence is a human donor in good health. Some libraries in this study had Jurkat cell RNA spiked in. Sequenced material: naive CD8+ T cells from blood, with Jurkat cell RNA spiked in. Subset reported: FACS-sorted CD8+CD4-CCR7+CD45RA+ naive T cells.

CDR3 in amino acids: CASSVDGGVQETQYF. CDR3 DNA sequence: TGTGCCAGCAGCGTAGACGGAGGGGTACAAGAGACCCAGTACTTC. The J gene is TRBJ2-5, the V gene TRBV9, with D maybe TRBD2 (6 bases). Germline V CDR1 and CDR2: SGDLS, YYNGEE. The CDR3 has 15 amino acids. The germline V and J ends were trimmed by 0 bases and 2 bases, with 11 bases remaining between them.